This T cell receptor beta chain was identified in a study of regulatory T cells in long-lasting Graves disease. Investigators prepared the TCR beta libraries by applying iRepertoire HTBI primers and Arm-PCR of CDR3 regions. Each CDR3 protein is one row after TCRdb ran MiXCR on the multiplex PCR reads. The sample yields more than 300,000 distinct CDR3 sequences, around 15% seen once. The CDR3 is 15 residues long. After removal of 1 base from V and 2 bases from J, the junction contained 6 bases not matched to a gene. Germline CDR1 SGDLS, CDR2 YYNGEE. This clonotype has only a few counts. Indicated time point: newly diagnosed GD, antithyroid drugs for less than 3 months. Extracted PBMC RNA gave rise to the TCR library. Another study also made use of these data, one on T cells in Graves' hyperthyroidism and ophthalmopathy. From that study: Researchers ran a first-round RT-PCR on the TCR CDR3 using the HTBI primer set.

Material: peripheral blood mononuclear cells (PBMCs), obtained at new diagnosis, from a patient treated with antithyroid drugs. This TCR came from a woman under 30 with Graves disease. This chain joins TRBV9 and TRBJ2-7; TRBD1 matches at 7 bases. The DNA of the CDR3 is TGTGCCAGCAGCGTATCGACAGGGATCGCCTACGAGCAGTACTTC. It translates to CASSVSTGIAYEQYF.